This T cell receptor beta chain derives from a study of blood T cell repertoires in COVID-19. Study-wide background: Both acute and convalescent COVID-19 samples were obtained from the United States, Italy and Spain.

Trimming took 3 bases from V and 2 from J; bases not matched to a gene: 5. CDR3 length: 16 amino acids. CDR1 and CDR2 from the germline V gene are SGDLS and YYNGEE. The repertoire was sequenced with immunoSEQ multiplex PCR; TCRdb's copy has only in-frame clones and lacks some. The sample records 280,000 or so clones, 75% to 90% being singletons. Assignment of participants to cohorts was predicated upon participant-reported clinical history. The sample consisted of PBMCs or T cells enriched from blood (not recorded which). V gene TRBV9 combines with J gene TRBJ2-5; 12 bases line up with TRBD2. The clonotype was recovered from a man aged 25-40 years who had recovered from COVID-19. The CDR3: CASSAGTSGSQETQYF. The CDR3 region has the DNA TGTGCCAGCAGCGCCGGGACTAGCGGGTCTCAAGAGACCCAGTACTTC.